This entry lists 10 T cell receptor delta chains sequenced from one sample in a study of gamma-delta T cells after stem cell transplantation. TCRdb made new clone calls on the RT-PCR reads using CATT. The sample records about 1,500 delta-chain clones, about 1.6% being singletons. The sample comprised gamma-delta T cells. The receptors come from a human donor. It is not recorded whose cells these are; they may come from a transplant donor.

In regard to this clone: This likely traces to a read error, being one base from a far larger clone. This sample also contains other DNA sequences that code for the same CDR3. The chain employs TRDV2 and TRDJ1; 10 positions agree with TRDD3. The germline V gene encodes CDR1 GEAIGNYY and CDR2 EKD. This CDR3 has 16 amino acids. In nucleotides, the CDR3 is TGTGCTTGTTCCCAAGGGGGGATACGCTACACCGATAAACTCATCTTT. Its translation: CACSQGGIRYTDKLIF.

This clone came up a few times. TCRdb's listed protein matches a much larger clone and diverges from this DNA's translation at residue 15, likely through a read error; the protein shown comes from the DNA. The V call is TRDV1, the J call TRDJ1; 11 positions agree with TRDD3. From germline, CDR1 is TSWWSYY and CDR2 QGS. This CDR3 comprises 17 residues. The CDR3 loop is CALGEQIWGIRVDKPIF. CDR3 in DNA: TGTGCTCTTGGGGAGCAAATATGGGGGATACGCGTCGATAAACCCATCTTT.

This clone rates as medium-sized. This sequence joins TRDV1 and TRDJ1; 11 bases map to TRDD3. The trim removed 0 bases at V and 3 bases at J, leaving 18 bases unmatched. CDR3 size: 21 residues. Germline V CDR1 and CDR2: TSWWSYY, QGS. CDR3 region: CALGELSNLLLGDMEADKLIF. The DNA for the CDR3 is TGTGCTCTTGGGGAACTCTCGAACCTGTTACTGGGGGATATGGAAGCCGATAAACTCATCTTT.

This clone was recorded a few times. TCRdb attributes to this sequence the protein of a much larger clone, which differs from the DNA translation at residue 8; a read error is likely, and the protein displayed is translated from the DNA. The chain has TRDV2 and TRDJ1, with D unresolved. V was shortened by 0 bases and J by 2 bases, with 18 bases between the two germline ends. Germline lookup yields CDR1 GEAIGNYY and CDR2 EKD. The CDR3 sequence is 17 residues long. In DNA, the CDR3 is TGTGCCTGTGACACCGTAGGGACCCCCGATGTTACCGATAAACTCATCTTT. It specifies CACDTVGTPDVTDKLIF.

Turning to this clone: The protein TCRdb lists belongs to a much larger clone and differs from this DNA's translation at residue 14, which points to a read error; the protein shown is made from the DNA. The chain is built from TRAV29/DV5 and TRDJ1; 11 bases match TRDD3. The trim removed 5 bases at V and 3 bases at J, leaving 21 bases unmatched. Per germline, CDR1 NSMFDY and CDR2 ISSIKDK. The CDR3 length is 19 residues. The CDR3 spells CAAAPSLGDTPHLADKLIF. As DNA, the CDR3 is TGTGCAGCTGCGCCTTCCTTGGGGGATACGCCCCACCTGGCCGATAAACTCATCTTT.

Only a few counts were recorded for this clone. TCRdb's protein, taken from a much larger clone, differs from this DNA's translation at residue 5, likely owing to a read error; the protein displayed comes from the DNA. The V and J genes are TRDV2 and TRDJ1; 11 nucleotides align to TRDD3. Germline CDR1 reads GEAIGNYY; CDR2 reads EKD. This CDR3 has 15 amino acids. V trimming: 3 bases; J trimming: 2 bases; junction bases outside the gene matches: 4. The CDR3, as DNA: TGTGCCTGTGACCCACTGGGGGATAAAACCGATAAACTCATCTTT. This codes for CACDPLGDKTDKLIF.

This clone counts as medium-sized. A far more abundant clone sits one base away, making this likely a read error. Other DNA sequences in this sample translate to the same CDR3. The chain is built from TRDV2 and TRDJ1, with 8 bases lining up with TRDD3. There are 14 residues in the CDR3. Germline assignment: CDR1 GEAIGNYY and CDR2 EKD. CDR3 DNA: TGTGCCTGTGACGCCAGGGGGATAGCCGATAAACTCATCTTC. Its translation is CACDARGIADKLIF.

This clone was seen a few times. The protein recorded in TCRdb matches a much larger clone and deviates from this DNA's translation at residue 12, suggesting a read error; the protein here is obtained by translating the DNA. The CDR3 spells CAVSFPYDSRYIDKLIF. In nucleotides, the CDR3 is TGTGCCGTCAGTTTCCCGTACGACTCTAGGTACATCGATAAACTCATCTTT. The chain has TRDV3 and TRDJ1; D is unresolved. The length of the CDR3 is 17 residues. Germline-derived CDR1 and CDR2 are TVYSNPD and GDNSRS (reference sequence). V was pared by 5 bases and J by 4 bases, with 29 bases between.

This clone was observed a handful of times. With only one base between it and a far larger clone, this is likely a read error. Other nucleotide sequences in the sample specify the same CDR3. The chain employs TRDV2 and TRDJ1; 7 bases fit TRDD3. Germline lookup yields CDR1 GEAIGNYY and CDR2 EKD. CDR3 length: 16 residues. Trimming took 1 base from V and 3 from J; bases not matched to a gene: 10. The CDR3 DNA follows: TGTGCCTGTGACACTGTGGGGGACACTTACCCCGATAAACTCATCTTT. Protein sequence: CACDTVGDTYPDKLIF.

This clone was seen a few times. A read error is the likely source, as a far larger clone sits one nucleotide away. Additional DNA sequences in this sample encode the identical CDR3. V gene TRDV2 combines with J gene TRDJ3, with 8 nucleotides matching TRDD3. Germline values: CDR1 GEAIGNYY, CDR2 EKD. The trim removed 2 bases at V and 2 bases at J, leaving 7 bases unmatched. This CDR3 spans 18 amino acids. In nucleotides, the CDR3 is TGTGCCTGTGACAGCTGGGGGAATGACCCCTGGGACACCCGACAGATGTTTTTC. This codes for CACDSWGNDPWDTRQMFF.